The 27 T cell receptor beta chains below all came from one sample that was sequenced in a study of T cell repertoires in cytomegalovirus infection. TCRdb analysed the reads with MiXCR anew, one entry per CDR3 protein. The sample contains around 340,000 distinct CDR3 sequences, 25% to 30% of which appear only once. Their specific antigens are unknown. Sequencing was performed on cultured PBMCs, taken from culture after CMV antigen stimulation. The receptors were sampled from a human donor in good health (CMV status not recorded). Some clones in this sample may be carry-over from other donors' samples.

The genes are TRBV6-6 and TRBJ2-1, with unresolved D. This CDR3 comprises 13 residues. Germline V CDR1 and CDR2: MNHNY, SVGAGI (reference sequence). Trimming pared 7 bases from V and 6 bases from J, leaving 13 bases between. CDR3 amino acids: CASTPPRSNEQFF. CDR3 bases: TGTGCCAGCACCCCCCCGAGGAGCAATGAGCAGTTCTTC.

In its sample, this clonotype was seen a few times. The chain is built from TRBV11-2 and TRBJ1-1, with D uncertain. Germline V gives CDR1 SGHAT, CDR2 FQNNGV. CDR3 length: 17 amino acids. Trimming cost V 3 bases and J 2 bases, with 19 bases left between them. As DNA, the CDR3 is TGTGCCAGCAGCTTTACGCGGCAAACCGGCGCTAACACTGAAGCTTTCTTT. This translates into CASSFTRQTGANTEAFF.

This sequence joins TRBV12-3 or TRBV12-4 and TRBJ2-5, with 8 bases matching TRBD1. V dropped 5 bases and J dropped 1; count of bases not matched to a gene: 3. The CDR3 runs 14 residues. The CDR3 here is CASSTTGGQETQYF. The CDR3 DNA reads as TGTGCCAGCAGTACCACAGGGGGCCAAGAGACCCAGTACTTC.

This clonotype was recorded many times. This chain links TRBV12-3 or TRBV12-4 with TRBJ2-5; the D gene is possibly TRBD2 (7 bases). The CDR3 length is 13 residues. V lost 3 bases and J lost 5, with 10 bases in between. CDR3 nucleotide sequence: TGTGCCAGCAGTTTTCGGGGGGCCGAGACCCAGTACTTC. The encoded protein is CASSFRGAETQYF.

This clonotype appeared a few times. The chain recombines TRBV24-1 with TRBJ1-1; no reliable D call. Trimming shortened V by 7 bases and J by 5 bases, and 7 bases separated the two germline ends. This CDR3 is 11 amino acids long. CDR1 is KGHDR and CDR2 is SFDVKD in the germline V gene. CDR3 amino acids: CATSDATEAFF. The DNA of the CDR3 is TGTGCCACCAGCGATGCGACTGAAGCTTTCTTT.

The V call is TRBV11-2, the J call TRBJ2-5; D perhaps matches TRBD2 (5 bases). The CDR3 length is 13 residues. V lost 5 bases and J lost 4, with 11 bases in between. CDR1 and CDR2 from the germline V gene are SGHAT and FQNNGV. CDR3 sequence (DNA): TGTGCCAGCAGCGTGTTAGCGAGAGAGACCCAGTACTTC. It encodes CASSVLARETQYF. Supplemented by reference TRBV11-2 and TRBJ2-5, the full variable domain reads EAGVAQSPRYKIIEKRQSVAFWCNPISGHATLYWYQQILGQGPKLLIQFQNNGVVDDSQLPKDRFSAERLKGVDSTLKIQPAKLEDSAVYLCASSVLARETQYFGPGTRLLVL.

V usage is TRBV4-1 and J usage is TRBJ2-6; D gene uncertain. The CDR3 has 13 amino acids. Per the germline V gene, CDR1 is MGHRA and CDR2 is YSYEKL. V was shortened by 4 bases and J by 5 bases, with 6 bases between the two germline ends. CDR3 in DNA: TGCGCCAGCAGCCTCGACAGGGCCAACGTCCTGACTTTC. Amino acids: CASSLDRANVLTF.

V gene TRBV28 combines with J gene TRBJ2-2; D might be TRBD1 (6 bases). The CDR3 contains 22 residues. V gave up 0 bases and J gave up 1 base, with 27 bases separating them. The germline V gene has CDR1 MDHEN and CDR2 SYDVKM. CDR3 DNA: TGTGCCAGCAGTTTATGGGTAGGGGGTGTGGGACCGAAGGTAGAGAACACCGGGGAGCTGTTTTTT. This sequence encodes CASSLWVGGVGPKVENTGELFF.

The sample holds a few counts of this clonotype. The chain couples TRBV10-3 to TRBJ2-7; D not certain. CDR1 ENHRY and CDR2 SYGVKD come from the germline V gene. V was cut by 0 bases and J by 2 bases, with 8 bases left in between. The CDR3 extends over 14 amino acids. The CDR3 sequence: CAISESVGTYEQYF. The CDR3 DNA follows: TGTGCCATCAGTGAGTCGGTAGGAACCTACGAGCAGTACTTC.

This clonotype came up many times. The V call is TRBV7-2, the J call TRBJ2-3; 11 bases match TRBD2. The CDR3 length is 14 residues. Per the germline V gene, CDR1 is SGHTA and CDR2 is FQGNSA. The J segment lost 3 bases and the V segment lost 4 bases, leaving 0 bases of the junction unmatched. In DNA, the CDR3 is TGTGCCAGCAGCTGGACTAGCGGGACAGATACGCAGTATTTT. Translated: CASSWTSGTDTQYF. Combining the CDR3 with reference TRBV7-2 and TRBJ2-3 gives the whole variable domain GAGVSQSPSNKVTEKGKDVELRCDPISGHTALYWYRQSLGQGLEFLIYFQGNSAPDKSGLPSDRFSAERTGGSVSTLTIQRTQQEDSAVYLCASSWTSGTDTQYFGPGTRLTVL.

The chain joins TRBV27 to TRBJ2-5, with 9 nucleotides matching TRBD2. The germline CDR1 and CDR2 sequences are MNHEY and SMNVEV (reference sequence). The CDR3 length is 16 residues. The ends lost 0 bases at V and 4 bases at J; junction bases unmatched: 6. CDR3 nucleotides: TGTGCCAGCAGTTTATCGAGAAGCGGGGGGTTAGAGACCCAGTACTTC. It is translated as CASSLSRSGGLETQYF.

The rearrangement joins TRBV25-1 to TRBJ2-1; 8 bases match TRBD2. The CDR3 spans 15 residues. From germline, CDR1 is MGHDK and CDR2 SYGVNS. The V and J ends lost 4 bases and 5 bases, in that order; junction bases with no gene match: 7. The chain's CDR3 is CASSGPGLANNEQFF. The CDR3 DNA is TGTGCCAGCAGTGGCCCCGGACTAGCCAACAATGAGCAGTTCTTC.

V is TRBV27 and J is TRBJ1-5, with TRBD1 as a possible D gene (5 bases). Germline CDR1 and CDR2: MNHEY and SMNVEV (reference sequence). Trimming took 2 bases from V and 7 from J, leaving 18 bases between them. The CDR3 spans 16 residues. In nucleotides, the CDR3 is TGTGCCAGCAGTTTAAGGGGAGGGGTGAGCGTGCAGCCCCAGCATTTT. Protein sequence: CASSLRGGVSVQPQHF.

The rearrangement links TRBV7-2 to TRBJ2-1, with D maybe TRBD1 (5 bases). Trimming took 4 bases from V and 2 from J, leaving 12 bases between them. CDR3 size: 15 residues. Germline values: CDR1 SGHTA, CDR2 FQGNSA. As DNA, the CDR3 is TGTGCCAGCAGCTACTCAGGGAATACCTACAATGAGCAGTTCTTC. Residues: CASSYSGNTYNEQFF.

The rearrangement joins TRBV7-2 to TRBJ1-5; D is perhaps TRBD1 (6 bases). The CDR3 sequence is 13 residues long. Per the germline V gene, CDR1 is SGHTA and CDR2 is FQGNSA. Between the trimmed V and J ends, which lost 5 bases and 9 bases, there was a span of 14 bases. Here the CDR3 DNA reads TGTGCCAGCAGCACGAGGACAGTCTCGCCCCAGCATTTT. Its translation: CASSTRTVSPQHF.

The chain couples TRBV7-3 to TRBJ2-2; 10 bases are a match to TRBD2. The CDR3 sequence is 14 residues long. CDR1 is SGHTA and CDR2 is FQGTGA in the germline V gene. Trimming cost V 4 bases and J 6 bases; bases outside gene matches: 2. The CDR3 sequence is CASSSSGSAGELFF. The CDR3 region has the DNA TGTGCCAGCAGCTCTAGCGGGAGCGCCGGGGAGCTGTTTTTT. Supplemented by reference TRBV7-3 and TRBJ2-2, the full variable domain reads GAGVSQTPSNKVTEKGKYVELRCDPISGHTALYWYRQSLGQGPEFLIYFQGTGAADDSGLPNDRFFAVRPEGSVSTLKIQRTERGDSAVYLCASSSSGSAGELFFGEGSRLTVL.

This rearrangement joins TRBV20-1 to TRBJ2-5, with 9 bases fitting TRBD2. Losses at the gene ends were 3 bases for V and 1 base for J; bases not matched to a gene: 18. This CDR3 has 19 residues. Germline V gene data show CDR1 as DFQATT and CDR2 as SNEGSKA (reference sequence). For the CDR3, the DNA is TGCAGTGCTAGGGGAGGGCTAGCGGGAACCAGGGCCCCCCAAGAGACCCAGTACTTC. Its protein product is CSARGGLAGTRAPQETQYF.

The chain recombines TRBV18 with TRBJ1-5; D gene uncertain. V was shortened by 0 bases and J by 3 bases, with 15 bases between the two germline ends. CDR3 length: 17 amino acids. CDR1 and CDR2 from the germline V gene are KGHSH and LQKENI. The CDR3 DNA is TGTGCCAGCTCACCACCGGGTTCGGGAGCCATCAATCAGCCCCAGCATTTT. Amino acids: CASSPPGSGAINQPQHF.

The chain carries TRBV7-2 and TRBJ1-6, with a possible D match to TRBD1 (6 bases). The length of the CDR3 is 15 residues. The germline V and J ends were trimmed by 7 bases and 11 bases, with 21 bases remaining between them. Germline CDR1 is SGHTA and CDR2 is FQGNSA. CDR3 in amino acids: CASIKRGGWGAPLHF. The CDR3 nucleotides read TGTGCCAGCATTAAGAGGGGGGGCTGGGGGGCACCCCTCCACTTT.

In this sample, this clonotype turned up many times. The J gene is TRBJ2-7, the V gene TRBV9; 10 bases map to TRBD1. The CDR3 has 16 amino acids. Germline lookup yields CDR1 SGDLS and CDR2 YYNGEE. V gave up 4 bases and J gave up 0 bases; unmatched junction bases: 7. The CDR3 nucleotides read TGTGCCAGCAGCCCCACCGGGACAGGGGCCTCCTACGAGCAGTACTTC. It specifies CASSPTGTGASYEQYF.

This clonotype came up a few times. V usage is TRBV7-6 and J usage is TRBJ2-2, with D possibly matching TRBD2 (6 bases). This CDR3 region has 14 residues. V was pared by 8 bases and J by 5 bases, with 15 bases between. Germline assignment: CDR1 SGHVS and CDR2 FNYEAQ. The CDR3 bases are TGTGCCAGCCGCTACGGGGGAGATACCGGGGAGCTGTTTTTT. Its protein product is CASRYGGDTGELFF.

This chain uses TRBV7-2 with TRBJ2-3; D remains unclear. The germline CDR1 and CDR2 sequences are SGHTA and FQGNSA. Trimming removed 4 bases at V and 4 bases at J, with 6 bases between. CDR3 size: 12 residues. CDR3 protein: CASSSNPDTQYF. The CDR3, as DNA: TGTGCCAGCAGCTCTAACCCAGATACGCAGTATTTT.

The table lists this clonotype with a few counts. The chain joins TRBV7-9 to TRBJ2-1; D may be TRBD2 (6 bases). Trimming left V 3 bases short and J 9 bases short, with 12 bases between. CDR3 length: 13 residues. Germline CDR1 reads SEHNR; CDR2 reads FQNEAQ (reference sequence). For the CDR3, the DNA is TGTGCCAGCAGCTTGGAGGTGGGAGGTGAGCAGTTCTTC. Its translation is CASSLEVGGEQFF.

There are a few counts of this clonotype. The J gene is TRBJ2-7, the V gene TRBV27; 10 nucleotides line up with TRBD1. Germline trimming cut 10 bases from V and 4 bases from J; bases unmatched to any gene: 7. The germline CDR1 and CDR2 sequences are MNHEY and SMNVEV (reference sequence). CDR3 size: 13 residues. The CDR3 DNA reads as TGTGCCACCGGGGACAGGGGTTTGTACGAGCAGTACTTC. This sequence encodes CATGDRGLYEQYF.

This clonotype was seen more than once but under ten times. The V and J genes are TRBV29-1 and TRBJ1-1; no definite D call. Trimming took 4 bases from V and 1 from J, leaving 10 bases between them. Germline CDR1 reads SQVTM; CDR2 reads ANQGSEA. CDR3 length: 13 amino acids. Here the CDR3 reads CSVAGPENTEAFF. CDR3 coding DNA: TGCAGCGTTGCCGGGCCAGAGAACACTGAAGCTTTCTTT.

This clonotype came up many times. This rearrangement joins TRBV6-1 to TRBJ1-2; D call uncertain. From germline, CDR1 is MNHNS and CDR2 SASEGT. V lost 1 base, J lost 7 bases, and 7 bases lay in between. The length of the CDR3 is 12 residues. The CDR3 DNA follows: TGTGCCAGCAGTGAAGGGCCCAGTGGCTACACCTTC. It specifies CASSEGPSGYTF.

This clonotype was detected once. The chain joins TRBV20-1 to TRBJ1-5, with 7 bases aligning to TRBD1. The CDR3 sequence is 17 residues long. The V gene end was trimmed by 0 bases and the J gene end by 1 base; junction bases not matched to a gene: 9. CDR1 and CDR2 (germline): DFQATT, SNEGSKA (reference sequence). The CDR3 sequence is CSARDRLRGASNQPQHF. DNA for the CDR3: TGCAGTGCTAGAGATCGGCTCAGGGGGGCCAGCAATCAGCCCCAGCATTTT.